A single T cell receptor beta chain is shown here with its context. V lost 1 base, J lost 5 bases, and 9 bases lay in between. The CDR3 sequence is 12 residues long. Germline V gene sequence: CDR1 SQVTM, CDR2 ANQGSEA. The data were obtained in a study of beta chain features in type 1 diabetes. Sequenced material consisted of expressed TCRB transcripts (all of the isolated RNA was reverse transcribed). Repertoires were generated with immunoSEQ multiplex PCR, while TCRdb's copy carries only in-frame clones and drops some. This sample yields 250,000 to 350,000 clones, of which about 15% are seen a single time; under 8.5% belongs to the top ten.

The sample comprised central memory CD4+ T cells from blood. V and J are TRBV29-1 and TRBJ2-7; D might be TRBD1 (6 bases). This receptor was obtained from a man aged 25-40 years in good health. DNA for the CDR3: TGCAGCGTTGAAGGCAGGGGTGACGAGCAGTACTTC. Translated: CSVEGRGDEQYF.